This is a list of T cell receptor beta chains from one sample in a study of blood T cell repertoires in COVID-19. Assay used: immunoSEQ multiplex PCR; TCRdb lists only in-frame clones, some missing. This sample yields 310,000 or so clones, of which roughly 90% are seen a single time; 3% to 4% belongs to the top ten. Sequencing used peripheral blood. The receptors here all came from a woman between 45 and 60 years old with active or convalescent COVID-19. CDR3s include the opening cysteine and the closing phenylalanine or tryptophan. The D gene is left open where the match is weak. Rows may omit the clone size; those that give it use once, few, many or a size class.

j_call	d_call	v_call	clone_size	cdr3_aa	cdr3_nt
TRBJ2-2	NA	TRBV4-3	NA	CASSQEVLQGAYTGELFF	TGCGCCAGCAGCCAAGAGGTACTACAGGGAGCCTACACCGGGGAGCTGTTTTTT
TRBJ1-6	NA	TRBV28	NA	CASSFPGYSPLHF	TGTGCCAGCAGTTTTCCAGGGTATTCACCCCTCCACTTT
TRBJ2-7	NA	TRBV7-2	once	CASSRDSTSYEQYF	TGTGCCAGCAGCCGGGACTCTACCTCCTACGAGCAGTACTTC
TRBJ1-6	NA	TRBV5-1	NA	CASSLRDSYNSPLHF	TGCGCCAGCAGCCTGCGGGACTCCTATAATTCACCCCTCCACTTT
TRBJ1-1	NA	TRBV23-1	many	CASSQYSNTEAFF	TGCGCCAGCAGTCAATACTCGAACACTGAAGCTTTCTTT
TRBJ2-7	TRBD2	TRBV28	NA	CASSPPSGWEGLYEQYF	TGTGCCAGCAGTCCCCCAAGTGGGTGGGAGGGCCTATACGAGCAGTACTTC
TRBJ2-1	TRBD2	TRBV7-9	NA	CASSLGGGSNEQFF	TGTGCCAGCAGCTTAGGTGGCGGGAGCAATGAGCAGTTCTTC
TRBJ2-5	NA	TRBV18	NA	CASSPNAGQETQYF	TGTGCCAGCTCACCTAACGCGGGGCAAGAGACCCAGTACTTC
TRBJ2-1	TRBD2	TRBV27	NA	CASSFSTSASNEQFF	TGTGCCAGCAGTTTCTCGACTAGCGCAAGCAATGAGCAGTTCTTC
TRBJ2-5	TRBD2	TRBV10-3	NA	CATRPHVAGASETQYF	TGTGCCACCAGACCCCATGTAGCGGGAGCGTCGGAGACCCAGTACTTC
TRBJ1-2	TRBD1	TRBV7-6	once	CASSLGNRGVYGYTF	TGTGCCAGCAGCTTAGGTAACAGGGGAGTCTATGGCTACACCTTC
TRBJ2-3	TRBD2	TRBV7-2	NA	CASSPTDARGDGNTQYF	TGTGCCAGCAGCCCCACTGATGCGCGGGGGGACGGGAATACGCAGTATTTT
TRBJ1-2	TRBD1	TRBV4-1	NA	CASSKSQGNGYTF	TGCGCCAGCAGCAAGTCACAGGGGAATGGCTACACCTTC
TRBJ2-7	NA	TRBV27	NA	CASSPLSSVPSPYEQYF	TGTGCCAGCAGTCCCCTTAGTTCGGTGCCTAGTCCGTACGAGCAGTACTTC
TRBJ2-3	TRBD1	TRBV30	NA	CAWNTGAWATDTQYF	TGTGCCTGGAACACAGGGGCATGGGCCACAGATACGCAGTATTTT
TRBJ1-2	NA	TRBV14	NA	CASSQGAPAYGYTF	TGTGCCAGCAGCCAAGGGGCCCCGGCCTATGGCTACACCTTC
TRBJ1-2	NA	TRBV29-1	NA	CSVALGQGYGYTF	TGCAGCGTCGCTCTGGGACAAGGGTATGGCTACACCTTC
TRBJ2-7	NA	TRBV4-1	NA	CASSQDSAGAPYEQYF	TGCGCCAGCAGCCAAGATAGTGCGGGGGCCCCCTACGAGCAGTACTTC
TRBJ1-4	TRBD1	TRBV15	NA	CATSLGQGTEKLFF	TGTGCCACCAGCCTTGGACAGGGGACTGAAAAACTGTTTTTT
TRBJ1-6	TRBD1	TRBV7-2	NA	CASSARDRGGFNSPLHF	TGTGCCAGCAGCGCGAGAGACAGGGGGGGTTTTAATTCACCCCTCCACTTT
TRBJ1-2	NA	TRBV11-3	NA	CASSPEGGNLNYGYTF	TGTGCCAGCAGCCCGGAGGGGGGGAACCTTAACTATGGCTACACCTTC
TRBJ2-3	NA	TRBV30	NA	CAWSVWDWEGTDTQYF	TGTGCCTGGAGTGTATGGGACTGGGAGGGCACAGATACGCAGTATTTT
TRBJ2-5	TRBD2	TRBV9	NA	CASSGGLLAGLETQYF	TGTGCCAGCAGCGGTGGACTACTAGCGGGGTTAGAGACCCAGTACTTC
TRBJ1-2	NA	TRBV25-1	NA	CASSETGLEGYTF	TGTGCCAGCAGTGAAACAGGGCTGGAAGGCTACACCTTC
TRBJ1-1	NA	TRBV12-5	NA	CASGLGVDFKAFF	TGTGCTAGTGGTTTGGGTGTGGACTTTAAAGCTTTCTTT
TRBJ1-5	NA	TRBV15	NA	CATSRGAPTGLNQPQHF	TGTGCCACCAGCAGAGGCGCCCCCACAGGGTTGAATCAGCCCCAGCATTTT
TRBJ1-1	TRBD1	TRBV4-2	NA	CASSLGQGGDTEAFF	TGTGCCAGCAGCCTGGGACAGGGGGGGGACACTGAAGCTTTCTTT
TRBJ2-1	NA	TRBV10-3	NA	CAISEGFAYNEQFF	TGTGCCATCAGTGAGGGCTTCGCCTACAATGAGCAGTTCTTC
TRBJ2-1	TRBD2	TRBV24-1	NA	CATSDTGTNYNEQFF	TGTGCCACCAGTGATACCGGGACTAACTACAATGAGCAGTTCTTC
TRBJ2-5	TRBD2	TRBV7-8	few	CASSLAAGGGSRTQYF	TGTGCCAGCAGCTTAGCCGCGGGAGGGGGATCTCGGACCCAGTACTTC
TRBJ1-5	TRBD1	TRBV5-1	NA	CASSLGTGERQPQHF	TGCGCCAGCAGCTTGGGGACAGGGGAACGTCAGCCCCAGCATTTT
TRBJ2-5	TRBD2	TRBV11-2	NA	CASSLELAGPRETQYF	TGTGCCAGCAGCTTAGAACTAGCGGGCCCGAGAGAGACCCAGTACTTC
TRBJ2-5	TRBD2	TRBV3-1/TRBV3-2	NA	CASSQTAGGPTQYF	TGTGCCAGCAGCCAAACGGCGGGGGGACCGACCCAGTACTTC
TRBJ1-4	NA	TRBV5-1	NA	CASSLARGANEKLFF	TGCGCCAGCAGCTTGGCCAGGGGAGCTAATGAAAAACTGTTTTTT
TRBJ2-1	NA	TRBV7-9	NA	CASSSLTPREQFF	TGTGCCAGCAGCTCCCTGACTCCCCGGGAGCAGTTCTTC
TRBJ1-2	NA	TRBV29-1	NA	CSVGPTGEYGYTF	TGCAGCGTTGGCCCGACAGGAGAGTATGGCTACACCTTC
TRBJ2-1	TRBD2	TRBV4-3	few	CASSLQSGLAGYNEQFF	TGCGCCAGCAGCCTTCAATCGGGACTAGCGGGGTACAATGAGCAGTTCTTC
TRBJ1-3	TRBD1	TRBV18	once	CASSPSMGTVSGNTIYF	TGTGCCAGCTCACCTTCGATGGGGACAGTTTCTGGAAACACCATATATTTT
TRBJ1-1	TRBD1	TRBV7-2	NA	CASSPTGIGTEAFF	TGTGCCAGCAGCCCGACAGGGATCGGCACTGAAGCTTTCTTT
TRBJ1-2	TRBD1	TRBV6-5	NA	CASSWLTGANYGYTF	TGTGCCAGCAGTTGGCTCACAGGGGCTAACTATGGCTACACCTTC
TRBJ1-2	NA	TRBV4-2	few	CASRPPGPYGYTF	TGTGCCAGCAGACCGCCAGGGCCCTATGGCTACACCTTC
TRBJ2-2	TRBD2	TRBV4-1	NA	CASSQGGLAMIGGELFF	TGCGCCAGCAGCCAAGGAGGACTAGCCATGATCGGCGGGGAGCTGTTTTTT
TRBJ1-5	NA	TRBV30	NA	CAWSLGQIQPQHF	TGTGCCTGGAGTCTCGGACAGATTCAGCCCCAGCATTTT
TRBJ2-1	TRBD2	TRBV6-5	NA	CASSRGLNNEQFF	TGTGCCAGCAGTCGGGGACTAAACAATGAGCAGTTCTTC
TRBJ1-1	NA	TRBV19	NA	CASVNSGHPNTEAFF	TGTGCCAGTGTTAATTCGGGACACCCGAACACTGAAGCTTTCTTT
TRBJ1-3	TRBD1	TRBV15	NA	CATQTGPGNTIYF	TGTGCCACCCAGACAGGGCCTGGAAACACCATATATTTT
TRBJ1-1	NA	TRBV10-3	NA	CAISGGRGDTEAFF	TGTGCCATCAGTGGGGGACGCGGGGACACTGAAGCTTTCTTT
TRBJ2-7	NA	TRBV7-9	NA	CASSHDSYEQYF	TGTGCCAGCAGCCACGACAGTTACGAGCAGTACTTC
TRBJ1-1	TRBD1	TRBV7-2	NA	CASSPQGVHTEAFF	TGTGCCAGCAGCCCGCAGGGGGTGCACACTGAAGCTTTCTTT
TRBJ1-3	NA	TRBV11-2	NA	CASSLDSVSGNTIYF	TGTGCCAGCAGCTTAGACAGCGTTTCTGGAAACACCATATATTTT
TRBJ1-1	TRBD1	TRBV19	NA	CASSKYPGQGSEAFF	TGTGCCAGTAGTAAATACCCGGGACAGGGCTCTGAAGCTTTCTTT